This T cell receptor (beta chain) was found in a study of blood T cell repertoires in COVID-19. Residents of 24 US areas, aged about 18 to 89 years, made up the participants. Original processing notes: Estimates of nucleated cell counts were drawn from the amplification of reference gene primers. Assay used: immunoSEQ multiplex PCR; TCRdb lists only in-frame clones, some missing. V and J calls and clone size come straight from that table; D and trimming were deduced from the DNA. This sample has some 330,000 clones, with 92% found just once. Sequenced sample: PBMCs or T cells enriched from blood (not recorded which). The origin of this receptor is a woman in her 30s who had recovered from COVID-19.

The chain's CDR3 is CASSTGTSGSLGLSYNEQFF. CDR3 nucleotide sequence: TGTGCCAGTAGTACAGGTACTAGCGGGAGTTTGGGCCTCTCCTACAATGAGCAGTTCTTC. The chain combines TRBV19 with TRBJ2-1; 11 bases agree with TRBD2. Per the germline V gene, CDR1 is LNHDA and CDR2 is SQIVND (reference sequence). The CDR3 spans 20 residues. Unmatched junction bases numbered 14, after V lost 4 bases and J lost 0 bases.